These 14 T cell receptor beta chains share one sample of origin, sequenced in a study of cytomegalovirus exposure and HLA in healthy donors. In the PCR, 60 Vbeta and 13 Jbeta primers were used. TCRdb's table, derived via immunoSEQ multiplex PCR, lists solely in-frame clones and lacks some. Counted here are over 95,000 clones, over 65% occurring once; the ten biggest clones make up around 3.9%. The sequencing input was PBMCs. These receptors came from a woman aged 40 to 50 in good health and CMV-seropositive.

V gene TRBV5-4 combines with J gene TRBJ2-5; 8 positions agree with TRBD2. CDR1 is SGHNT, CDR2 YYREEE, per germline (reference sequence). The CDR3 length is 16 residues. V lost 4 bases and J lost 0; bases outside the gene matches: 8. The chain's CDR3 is CASSPRTSQYQETQYF. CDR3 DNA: TGTGCCAGCAGCCCAAGGACTAGCCAGTACCAAGAGACCCAGTACTTC. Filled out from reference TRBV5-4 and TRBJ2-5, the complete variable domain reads ETGVTQSPTHLIKTRGQQVTLRCSSQSGHNTVSWYQQALGQGPQFIFQYYREEENGRGNFPPRFSGLQFPNYSSELNVNALELDDSALYLCASSPRTSQYQETQYFGPGTRLLVL.

CDR3 residues: CASRTAGAGEQYF. CDR3 nucleotides: TGTGCCAGCAGGACAGCGGGAGCGGGTGAGCAGTACTTC. The rearrangement uses TRBV2 and TRBJ2-7; TRBD2 matches at 8 bases. Looked up from germline, CDR1 is SNHLY and CDR2 is FYNNEI. After removal of 6 bases from V and 7 bases from J, the junction contained 8 bases not matched to a gene. This CDR3 region has 13 residues.

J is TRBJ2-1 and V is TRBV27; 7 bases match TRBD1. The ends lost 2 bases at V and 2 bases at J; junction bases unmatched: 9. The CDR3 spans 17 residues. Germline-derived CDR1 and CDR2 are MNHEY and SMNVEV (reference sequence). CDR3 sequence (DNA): TGTGCCAGCAGTTTAGCCCCTGGGGACAGACCCTACAATGAGCAGTTCTTC. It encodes CASSLAPGDRPYNEQFF.

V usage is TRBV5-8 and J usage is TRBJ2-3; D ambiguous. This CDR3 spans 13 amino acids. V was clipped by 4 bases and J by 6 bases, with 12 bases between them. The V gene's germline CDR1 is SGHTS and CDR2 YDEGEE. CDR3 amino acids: CASSRFFGDTQYF. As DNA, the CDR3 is TGTGCCAGCAGCCGCTTTTTCGGGGATACGCAGTATTTT.

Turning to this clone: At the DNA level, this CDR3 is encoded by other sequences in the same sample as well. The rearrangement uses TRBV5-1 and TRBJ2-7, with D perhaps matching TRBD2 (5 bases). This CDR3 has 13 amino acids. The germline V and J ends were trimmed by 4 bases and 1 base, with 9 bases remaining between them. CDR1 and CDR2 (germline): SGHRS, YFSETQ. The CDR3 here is CASSLRGSYEQYF. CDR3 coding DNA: TGCGCCAGCAGCCTTCGGGGTTCCTACGAGCAGTACTTC.

The CDR3 DNA follows: TGTGCCACAAGAACGGGTAACTATGGCTACACCTTC. Protein sequence: CATRTGNYGYTF. The chain recombines TRBV27 with TRBJ1-2; D not certain. Looked up from germline, CDR1 is MNHEY and CDR2 is SMNVEV (reference sequence). This CDR3 spans 12 amino acids. With 10 bases removed from V and 1 base from J, the gap between germline ends came to 10 bases.

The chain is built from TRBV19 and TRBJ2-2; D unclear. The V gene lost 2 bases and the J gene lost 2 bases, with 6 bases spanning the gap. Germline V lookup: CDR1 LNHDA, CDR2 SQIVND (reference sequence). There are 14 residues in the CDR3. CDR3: CASSIKRNTGELFF. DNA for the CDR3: TGTGCCAGTAGTATAAAGAGAAACACCGGGGAGCTGTTTTTT.

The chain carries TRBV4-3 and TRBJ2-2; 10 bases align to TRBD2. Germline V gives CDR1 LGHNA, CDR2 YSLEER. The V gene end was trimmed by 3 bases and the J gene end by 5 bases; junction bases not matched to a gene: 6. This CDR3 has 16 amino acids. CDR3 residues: CASSHELAGYTGELFF. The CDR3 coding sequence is TGCGCCAGCAGCCATGAACTAGCGGGGTATACCGGGGAGCTGTTTTTT.

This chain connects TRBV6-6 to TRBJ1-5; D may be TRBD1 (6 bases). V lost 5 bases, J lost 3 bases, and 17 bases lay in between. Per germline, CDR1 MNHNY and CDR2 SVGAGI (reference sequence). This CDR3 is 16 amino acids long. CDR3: CASSPRDKGPNQPQHF. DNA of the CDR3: TGTGCCAGCAGTCCCCGGGACAAGGGCCCCAATCAGCCCCAGCATTTT.

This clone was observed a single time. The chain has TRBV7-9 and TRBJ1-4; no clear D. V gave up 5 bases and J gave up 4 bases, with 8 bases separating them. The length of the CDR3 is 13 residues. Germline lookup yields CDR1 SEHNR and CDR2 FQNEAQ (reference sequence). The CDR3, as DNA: TGTGCCAGCAGCCGTGCCAGTAATGAAAAACTGTTTTTT. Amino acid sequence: CASSRASNEKLFF.

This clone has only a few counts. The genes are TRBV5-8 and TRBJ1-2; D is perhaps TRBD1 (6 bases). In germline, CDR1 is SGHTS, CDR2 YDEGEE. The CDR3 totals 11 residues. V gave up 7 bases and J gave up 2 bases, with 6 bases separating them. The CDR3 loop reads CASGTNYGYTF. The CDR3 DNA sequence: TGTGCCAGCGGGACAAACTATGGCTACACCTTC. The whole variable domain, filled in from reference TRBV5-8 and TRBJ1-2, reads EAGVTQSPTHLIKTRGQQATLRCSPISGHTSVYWYQQALGLGLQFLLWYDEGEERNRGNFPPRFSGRQFPNYSSELNVNALELEDSALYLCASGTNYGYTFGSGTRLTVV.

The CDR3 sequence: CASSGSGLAGNSPETQYF. Here the CDR3 DNA reads TGTGCCAGCAGTGGATCGGGACTAGCGGGAAATTCGCCCGAGACCCAGTACTTC. The rearrangement joins TRBV25-1 to TRBJ2-5; the match to TRBD2 covers 13 bases. V lost 4 bases and J lost 5; bases outside the gene matches: 13. CDR1 and CDR2 (germline): MGHDK, SYGVNS. The CDR3 extends over 18 amino acids. The whole variable domain, filled in from reference TRBV25-1 and TRBJ2-5, reads EADIYQTPRYLVIGTGKKITLECSQTMGHDKMYWYQQDPGMELHLIHYSYGVNSTEKGDLSSESTVSRIRTEHFPLTLESARPSHTSQYLCASSGSGLAGNSPETQYFGPGTRLLVL.

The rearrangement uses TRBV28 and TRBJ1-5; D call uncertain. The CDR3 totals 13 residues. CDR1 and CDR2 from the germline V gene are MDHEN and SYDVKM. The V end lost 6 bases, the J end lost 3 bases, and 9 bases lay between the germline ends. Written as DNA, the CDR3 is TGTGCCAGCAGCGTACAGTTCAATCAGCCCCAGCATTTT. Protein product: CASSVQFNQPQHF.

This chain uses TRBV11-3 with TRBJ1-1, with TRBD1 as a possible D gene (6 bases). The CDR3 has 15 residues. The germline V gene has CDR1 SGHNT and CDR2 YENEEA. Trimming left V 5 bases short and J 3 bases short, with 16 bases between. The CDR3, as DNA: TGTGCCAGCAGCGCCCACAGGGAAGGGGACACTGAAGCTTTCTTT. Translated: CASSAHREGDTEAFF.